Each of the 21 T cell receptor beta chains below was sequenced from the same sample in a study of long-term antiretroviral therapy in people with HIV (dated by TCRdb to between 2021 and 2022). The immunoSEQ hsTCRB v3.0 assay was used at survey level resolution for TRB variable region sequencing. The immuneACCESS repertoire file appears here via TCRdb, limited to in-frame rearrangements. These files lack a portion of the clones; in checked studies, under half of the deficit traces to unresolved V genes, and the cause of the others is not known. Recorded for this sample are 30,000 or so clones; around 85% of them occurred a single time. Of the sample, roughly 3.5% falls within the top ten clones. The sample in question was unsorted PBMCs, obtained 0.8 years before starting antiretroviral therapy. The receptors derive from a man aged 18 to 29 with HIV.

This clone appeared a single time. The genes are TRBV2 and TRBJ2-7; the match to TRBD2 covers 10 bases. This CDR3 spans 15 amino acids. Germline V lookup: CDR1 SNHLY, CDR2 FYNNEI. V lost 5 bases, J lost 0 bases, and 4 bases stayed unmatched. The CDR3 DNA reads as TGTGCCAGCAGTTCCGGGACTAGCGACTCCTACGAGCAGTACTTC. As protein: CASSSGTSDSYEQYF.

This clone was found once. A junction boundary mismatches the germline segment, possibly from a read error. The chain combines TRBV7-7 with TRBJ2-5, with D uncertain. CDR1 and CDR2 (germline): SSHAT, FNYEAQ (reference sequence). This CDR3 comprises 14 residues. CDR3 amino acids: CASSLAPEQETQYF. The CDR3 coding sequence is TGTGCTAGCAGCTTAGCCCCAGAACAAGAGACCCAGTACTTC.

The chain joins TRBV14 to TRBJ1-2, with a tentative D call TRBD1 (5 bases). The CDR3 has 15 residues. Germline V gene data show CDR1 as SGHDN and CDR2 as FVKESK. V lost 5 bases to trimming and J lost 5 bases, with 18 bases between them. The CDR3 region is CASSSRTSSIYGYTF. The CDR3 DNA is TGTGCCAGCAGCTCTCGGACATCCTCAATATATGGCTACACCTTC.

Regarding this clone: A read error may produce the germline difference seen at one junction end. This chain connects TRBV7-2 to TRBJ2-1; 11 nucleotides agree with TRBD1. The CDR3 covers 16 residues. In germline, CDR1 is SGHTA, CDR2 FQGNSA. CDR3 nucleotide sequence: TGTGCCAGCACCTTAACCCCGGGACAGGGGGTTGTTAAGCAGTTCTTC. Residues: CASTLTPGQGVVKQFF.

V and J are TRBV7-6 and TRBJ1-3; 12 nucleotides align to TRBD1. V dropped 4 bases and J dropped 10; count of bases not matched to a gene: 5. The CDR3 length is 14 residues. Germline values: CDR1 SGHVS, CDR2 FNYEAQ. This chain's CDR3 is CASSSGTGGTTIYF. The CDR3 DNA sequence: TGTGCCAGCAGCTCCGGGACAGGGGGCACGACCATATATTTT.

This chain joins TRBV5-8 and TRBJ2-5; maybe TRBD1 (6 bases). The CDR3 consists of 16 residues. The germline gives CDR1 SGHTS, CDR2 YDEGEE. The ends were cut back, 5 bases at V and 0 bases at J, with 17 bases in the middle. The CDR3 is CASSETGWEYQETQYF. CDR3 nucleotide sequence: TGTGCCAGCAGTGAAACAGGGTGGGAGTACCAAGAGACCCAGTACTTC.

The gene calls are TRBV5-1 and TRBJ1-1; possibly TRBD1 for D (5 bases). The CDR3 consists of 13 residues. Trimming left V 9 bases short and J 2 bases short, with 14 bases between. Germline V gives CDR1 SGHRS, CDR2 YFSETQ. The chain's CDR3 is CATAQDGNTEAFF. As DNA, the CDR3 is TGCGCCACTGCACAGGACGGTAACACTGAAGCTTTCTTT.

The chain uses TRBV6-5 and TRBJ1-1; 7 nucleotides agree with TRBD1. The CDR3 runs to 15 residues. CDR1 and CDR2 from the germline V gene are MNHEY and SVGAGI. The junction had 11 bases not matched to a gene; V was cut back by 10 bases and J by 0 bases. The CDR3 sequence: CATSRAGGMNTEAFF. In DNA form, the CDR3 reads TGTGCCACCTCAAGGGCAGGGGGGATGAACACTGAAGCTTTCTTT.

In the case of this clone: At one end the junction does not follow the germline gene, possibly because of a read error. The genes are TRBV2 and TRBJ2-7, with 8 bases fitting TRBD1. CDR3 size: 15 residues. Looked up from germline, CDR1 is SNHLY and CDR2 is FYNNEI. CDR3 coding DNA: TGTACCAGCAGTGAAGAGTGGGACAGGTTCAACGAGCAGTACTTC. It translates to CTSSEEWDRFNEQYF.

The rearrangement links TRBV12-5 to TRBJ2-5, with D unclear. Germline-derived CDR1 and CDR2 are LGHNT and FRNRAP. The CDR3 loop spans 12 amino acids. V was shortened by 5 bases and J by 5 bases, with 9 bases between the two germline ends. This chain's CDR3 is CASGLIMETQYF. In nucleotides, the CDR3 is TGTGCTAGTGGTCTGATAATGGAGACCCAGTACTTC. The complete variable domain, with remaining parts taken from reference TRBV12-5 and TRBJ2-5, reads DARVTQTPRHKVTEMGQEVTMRCQPILGHNTVFWYRQTMMQGLELLAYFRNRAPLDDSGMPKDRFSAEMPDATLATLKIQPSEPRDSAVYFCASGLIMETQYFGPGTRLLVL.

V is TRBV5-4 and J is TRBJ2-3; the D gene is possibly TRBD2 (5 bases). Germline assignment: CDR1 SGHNT and CDR2 YYREEE (reference sequence). Trimming stripped 1 base from V and 2 bases from J, with 8 bases between. This CDR3 region has 14 residues. This chain's CDR3 is CASSLRGFTDTQYF. Here the CDR3 DNA reads TGTGCCAGCAGCTTGCGCGGGTTCACAGATACGCAGTATTTT.

On this clone: The same CDR3 can be traced to other DNA sequences in this sample. V is TRBV7-2 and J is TRBJ2-1, with 13 positions matching TRBD2. CDR3 length equals 15 residues. V dropped 4 bases and J dropped 7; count of bases not matched to a gene: 4. The germline V gene encodes CDR1 SGHTA and CDR2 FQGNSA. The CDR3 DNA sequence: TGTGCCAGCAGCTCCGGACTAGCGGGGGTAAATGAGCAGTTCTTC. Its protein is CASSSGLAGVNEQFF.

This rearrangement joins TRBV19 to TRBJ2-2; 7 positions match TRBD1. V trimming: 10 bases; J trimming: 1 base; junction bases outside the gene matches: 3. The V gene's germline CDR1 is LNHDA and CDR2 SQIVND (reference sequence). This CDR3 contains 13 residues. The CDR3 coding sequence is TGTGCCACCCACAGGGGGAACACCGGGGAGCTGTTTTTT. As protein: CATHRGNTGELFF.

This rearrangement joins TRBV9 to TRBJ2-3; D perhaps matches TRBD1 (6 bases). Germline CDR1 is SGDLS and CDR2 is YYNGEE. Trimming pared 4 bases from V and 3 bases from J, leaving 15 bases between. The CDR3 extends over 15 amino acids. As DNA, the CDR3 is TGTGCCAGCAGCACCCTACAGGGAGAGACAGATACGCAGTATTTT. Translating gives CASSTLQGETDTQYF.

DNA of the CDR3: TGCGCCAGCAGCTTGGACCCCGCCGGGGAGCTGTTTTTT. Protein: CASSLDPAGELFF. V gene TRBV5-1 combines with J gene TRBJ2-2; D is undetermined. V lost 0 bases to trimming and J lost 6 bases, with 6 bases between them. Looked up from germline, CDR1 is SGHRS and CDR2 is YFSETQ. This CDR3 comprises 13 residues.

The J gene is TRBJ1-1, the V gene TRBV5-6, with D maybe TRBD1 (6 bases). This CDR3 spans 13 amino acids. The V and J ends lost 10 bases and 5 bases respectively, with 18 bases between them. Germline-derived CDR1 and CDR2 are SGHDT and YYEEEE. The CDR3 protein is CASRGGARTEAFF. CDR3 DNA sequence: TGTGCCTCAAGAGGGGGGGCAAGGACTGAAGCTTTCTTT. Full variable domain (outside the CDR3, taken from reference TRBV5-6 and TRBJ1-1): DAGVTQSPTHLIKTRGQQVTLRCSPKSGHDTVSWYQQALGQGPQFIFQYYEEEERQRGNFPDRFSGHQFPNYSSELNVNALLLGDSALYLCASRGGARTEAFFGQGTRLTVV.

The CDR3 protein is CASSFRGDTGELFF. The CDR3 DNA reads TGCGCCAGCAGCTTCCGGGGAGACACCGGGGAGCTGTTTTTT. This chain connects TRBV5-1 to TRBJ2-2; D might be TRBD2 (5 bases). Germline V lookup: CDR1 SGHRS, CDR2 YFSETQ. The CDR3 sequence is 14 residues long. The V end was cut by 2 bases, the J end by 3 bases, with 8 bases between. Together with reference TRBV5-1 and TRBJ2-2, the CDR3 gives the full variable domain: KAGVTQTPRYLIKTRGQQVTLSCSPISGHRSVSWYQQTPGQGLQFLFEYFSETQRNKGNFPGRFSGRQFSNSRSEMNVSTLELGDSALYLCASSFRGDTGELFFGEGSRLTVL.

This clone was seen only once. The genes are TRBV7-9 and TRBJ1-2, with D possibly matching TRBD1 (6 bases). The ends were cut back, 5 bases at V and 1 base at J, with 14 bases in the middle. In germline, CDR1 is SEHNR, CDR2 FQNEAQ (reference sequence). There are 15 residues in the CDR3. The CDR3 DNA follows: TGTGCCAGCAGCGAGGGGGGGACCCTTAACTATGGCTACACCTTC. Translating it yields CASSEGGTLNYGYTF.

The CDR3 loop reads CASSSDGGKETQYF. The CDR3 DNA reads as TGTGCCAGCAGCTCCGACGGGGGGAAGGAGACCCAGTACTTC. The V gene is TRBV7-6, the J gene TRBJ2-5, with 7 bases aligning to TRBD2. Looked up from germline, CDR1 is SGHVS and CDR2 is FNYEAQ. Trimming cost V 4 bases and J 5 bases; bases outside gene matches: 7. The CDR3 is 14 amino acids.

The V call is TRBV4-1, the J call TRBJ2-7; D unclear. The length of the CDR3 is 15 residues. CDR1 MGHRA and CDR2 YSYEKL come from the germline V gene. V dropped 0 bases and J dropped 1 base, with 10 bases sitting between them. In DNA form, the CDR3 reads TGCGCCAGCAGCCAAGATCGTGGCAGATCCTACGAGCAGTACTTC. Protein: CASSQDRGRSYEQYF.

The rearrangement joins TRBV7-9 to TRBJ2-3; 10 bases are shared with TRBD2. The CDR3 covers 14 residues. Germline V lookup: CDR1 SEHNR, CDR2 FQNEAQ (reference sequence). J gave up 5 bases and V 5 bases, and 4 bases lay outside the gene matches. The CDR3 nucleotides read TGTGCCAGCAGCCTAAGCGGGGGGGGAGATACGCAGTATTTT. Translation: CASSLSGGGDTQYF. The full variable domain, completed using reference TRBV7-9 and TRBJ2-3, is DTGVSQNPRHKITKRGQNVTFRCDPISEHNRLYWYRQTLGQGPEFLTYFQNEAQLEKSRLLSDRFSAERPKGSFSTLEIQRTEQGDSAMYLCASSLSGGGDTQYFGPGTRLTVL.